This T cell receptor (beta chain) is from a study of blood T cell repertoires in COVID-19. Study-level background: The samples span acute and convalescent COVID-19 from the United States, Italy and Spain. Sources were T cells, B-cell-depleted T cells, or PBMCs; the material itself was cDNA or gDNA.

The germline gives CDR1 SNHLY, CDR2 FYNNEI. The germline V and J ends were trimmed by 6 bases and 3 bases, with 11 bases remaining between them. There are 13 residues in the CDR3. Per the study methods: Cell counts per sample came from amplifying reference gene primers. The repertoire was sequenced with immunoSEQ multiplex PCR; TCRdb's copy has only in-frame clones and lacks some. The V and J calls and clone size were taken over from that table, and D and trimming were inferred from the DNA. In the table there are 250,000 or so clones, around 86% of which are singletons. This clonotype was sampled from a woman aged 35 to 49 who had recovered from COVID-19. Sequencing used peripheral blood. V and J are TRBV2 and TRBJ1-1; D ambiguous. CDR3 DNA sequence: TGTGCCAGCAGCCCCGGGGTGGACACTGAAGCTTTCTTT. It specifies CASSPGVDTEAFF. Full variable domain (missing parts from reference TRBV2 and TRBJ1-1): EPEVTQTPSHQVTQMGQEVILRCVPISNHLYFYWYRQILGQKVEFLVSFYNNEISEKSEIFDDQFSVERPDGSNFTLKIRSTKLEDSAMYFCASSPGVDTEAFFGQGTRLTVV.